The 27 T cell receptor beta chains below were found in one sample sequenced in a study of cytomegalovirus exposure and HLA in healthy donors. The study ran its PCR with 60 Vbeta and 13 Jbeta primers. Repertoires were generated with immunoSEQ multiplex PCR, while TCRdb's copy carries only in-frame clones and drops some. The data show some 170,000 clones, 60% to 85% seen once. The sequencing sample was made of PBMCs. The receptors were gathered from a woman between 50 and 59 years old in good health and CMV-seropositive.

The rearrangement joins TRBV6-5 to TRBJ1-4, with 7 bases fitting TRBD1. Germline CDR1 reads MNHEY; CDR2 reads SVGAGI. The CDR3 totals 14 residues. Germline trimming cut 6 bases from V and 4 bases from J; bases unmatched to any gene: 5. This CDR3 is CASRRGGLNEKLFF. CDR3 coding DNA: TGTGCCAGCAGACGAGGGGGCCTTAATGAAAAACTGTTTTTT.

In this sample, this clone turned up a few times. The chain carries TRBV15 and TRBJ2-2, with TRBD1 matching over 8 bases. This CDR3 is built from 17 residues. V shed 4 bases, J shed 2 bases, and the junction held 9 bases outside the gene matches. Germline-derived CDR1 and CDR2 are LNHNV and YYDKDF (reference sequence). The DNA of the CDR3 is TGTGCCACCAGCAATAGCGGACAGGGATATAACACCGGGGAGCTGTTTTTT. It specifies CATSNSGQGYNTGELFF.

The CDR3 spells CASSDGTGSRGPLHF. The CDR3 bases are TGTGCCAGCAGCGATGGGACAGGGTCACGAGGACCCCTCCACTTT. The rearrangement joins TRBV5-4 to TRBJ1-6, with 9 nucleotides matching TRBD1. The germline V gene encodes CDR1 SGHNT and CDR2 YYREEE (reference sequence). CDR3 length equals 15 residues. V lost 4 bases to trimming and J lost 12 bases; unmatched junction nucleotides: 11.

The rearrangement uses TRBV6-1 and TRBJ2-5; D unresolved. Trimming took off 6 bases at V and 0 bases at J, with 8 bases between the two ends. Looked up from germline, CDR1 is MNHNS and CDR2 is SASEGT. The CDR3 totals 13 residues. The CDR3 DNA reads TGTGCCAGCAGCCAAGCGTACCAAGAGACCCAGTACTTC. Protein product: CASSQAYQETQYF.

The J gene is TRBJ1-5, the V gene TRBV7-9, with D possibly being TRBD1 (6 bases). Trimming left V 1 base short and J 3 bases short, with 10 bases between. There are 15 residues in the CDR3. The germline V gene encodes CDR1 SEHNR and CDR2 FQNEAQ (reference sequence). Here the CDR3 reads CASSLGGQYNQPQHF. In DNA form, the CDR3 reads TGTGCCAGCAGCTTAGGGGGACAATACAATCAGCCCCAGCATTTT. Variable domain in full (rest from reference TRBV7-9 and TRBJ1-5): DTGVSQNPRHKITKRGQNVTFRCDPISEHNRLYWYRQTLGQGPEFLTYFQNEAQLEKSRLLSDRFSAERPKGSFSTLEIQRTEQGDSAMYLCASSLGGQYNQPQHFGDGTRLSIL.

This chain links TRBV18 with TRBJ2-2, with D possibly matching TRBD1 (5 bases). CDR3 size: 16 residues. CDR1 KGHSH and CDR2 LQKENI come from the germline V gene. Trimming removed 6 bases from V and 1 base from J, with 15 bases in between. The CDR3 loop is CASSGGEQENTGELFF. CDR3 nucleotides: TGTGCCAGCTCCGGTGGCGAACAGGAGAACACCGGGGAGCTGTTTTTT.

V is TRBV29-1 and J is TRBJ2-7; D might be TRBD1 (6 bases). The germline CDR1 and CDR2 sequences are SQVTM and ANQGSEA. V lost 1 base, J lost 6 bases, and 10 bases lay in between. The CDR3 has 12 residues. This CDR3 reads CSVEGTVGEQYF. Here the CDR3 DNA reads TGCAGCGTTGAAGGGACAGTAGGCGAGCAGTACTTC.

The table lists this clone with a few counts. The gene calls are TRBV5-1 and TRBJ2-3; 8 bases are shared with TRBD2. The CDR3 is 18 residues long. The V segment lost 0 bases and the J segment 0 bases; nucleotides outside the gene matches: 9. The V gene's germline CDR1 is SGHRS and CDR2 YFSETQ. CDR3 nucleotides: TGCGCCAGCAGCTTGGCCGCACTAGCGGCGCTTAGCACAGATACGCAGTATTTT. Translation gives CASSLAALAALSTDTQYF.

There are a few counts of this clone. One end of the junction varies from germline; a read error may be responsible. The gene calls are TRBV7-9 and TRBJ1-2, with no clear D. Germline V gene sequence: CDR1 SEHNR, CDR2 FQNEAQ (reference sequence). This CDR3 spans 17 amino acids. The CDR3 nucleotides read TGTTCCAGCAGCTTACAAATTGGTCCATCGCGGAACTATGGCTACACCTTC. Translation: CSSSLQIGPSRNYGYTF.

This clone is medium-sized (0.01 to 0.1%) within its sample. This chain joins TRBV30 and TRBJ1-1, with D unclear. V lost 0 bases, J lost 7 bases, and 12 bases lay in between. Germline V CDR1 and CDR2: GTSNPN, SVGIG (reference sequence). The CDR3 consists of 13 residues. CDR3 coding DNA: TGTGCCTGGAGTGTACAGCGGCTGGGTGAAGCTTTCTTT. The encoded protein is CAWSVQRLGEAFF.

CDR3 loop: CASSVGHSRENTEAFF. For the CDR3, the DNA is TGTGCCAGCAGCGTAGGTCACTCCCGGGAGAACACTGAAGCTTTCTTT. The chain recombines TRBV9 with TRBJ1-1; D ambiguous. The length of the CDR3 is 16 residues. Trimming stripped 0 bases from V and 1 base from J, with 13 bases between. The germline V gene encodes CDR1 SGDLS and CDR2 YYNGEE.

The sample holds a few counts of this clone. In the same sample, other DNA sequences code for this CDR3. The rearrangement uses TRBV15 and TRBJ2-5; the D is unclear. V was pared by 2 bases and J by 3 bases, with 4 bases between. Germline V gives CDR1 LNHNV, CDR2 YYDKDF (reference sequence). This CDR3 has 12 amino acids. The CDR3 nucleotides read TGTGCCACCAGCAGACCAAAAGAGACCCAGTACTTC. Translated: CATSRPKETQYF. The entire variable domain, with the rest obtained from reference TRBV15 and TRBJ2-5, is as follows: DAMVIQNPRYQVTQFGKPVTLSCSQTLNHNVMYWYQQKSSQAPKLLFHYYDKDFNNEADTPDNFQSRRPNTSFCFLDIRSPGLGDTAMYLCATSRPKETQYFGPGTRLLVL.

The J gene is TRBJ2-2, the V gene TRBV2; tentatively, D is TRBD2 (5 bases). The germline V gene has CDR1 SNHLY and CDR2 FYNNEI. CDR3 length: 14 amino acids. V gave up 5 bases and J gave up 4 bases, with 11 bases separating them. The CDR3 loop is CASSHDYSTGELFF. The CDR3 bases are TGTGCCAGCAGTCACGACTACAGCACCGGGGAGCTGTTTTTT.

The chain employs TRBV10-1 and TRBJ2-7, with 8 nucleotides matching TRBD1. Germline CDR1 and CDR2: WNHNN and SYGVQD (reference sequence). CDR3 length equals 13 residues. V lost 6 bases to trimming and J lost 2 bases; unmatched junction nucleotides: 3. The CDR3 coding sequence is TGCGCCAGCAGCCGGGACAGGACCTACGAGCAGTACTTC. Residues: CASSRDRTYEQYF.

The CDR3 loop reads CASSSGTDGEQFF. The DNA for the CDR3 is TGTGCCAGCAGCTCAGGGACAGACGGAGAGCAGTTCTTC. J is TRBJ2-1 and V is TRBV9; 7 positions match TRBD1. The J segment lost 10 bases and the V segment lost 4 bases, leaving 8 bases of the junction unmatched. Germline V gene data show CDR1 as SGDLS and CDR2 as YYNGEE. The CDR3 runs 13 residues.

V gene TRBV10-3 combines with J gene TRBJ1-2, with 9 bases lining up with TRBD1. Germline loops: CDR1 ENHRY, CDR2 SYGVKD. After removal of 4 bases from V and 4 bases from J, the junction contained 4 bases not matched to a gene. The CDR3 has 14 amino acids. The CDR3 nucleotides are TGTGCCATCAGTGCGGACAGGGGCGCCTATGGCTACACCTTC. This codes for CAISADRGAYGYTF.

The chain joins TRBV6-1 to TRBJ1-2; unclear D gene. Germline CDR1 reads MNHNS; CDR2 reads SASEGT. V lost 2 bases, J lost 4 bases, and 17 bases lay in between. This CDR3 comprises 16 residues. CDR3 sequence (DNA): TGTGCCAGCAGTGAAAATCGGGCGGGGTACGGCTATGGCTACACCTTC. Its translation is CASSENRAGYGYGYTF.

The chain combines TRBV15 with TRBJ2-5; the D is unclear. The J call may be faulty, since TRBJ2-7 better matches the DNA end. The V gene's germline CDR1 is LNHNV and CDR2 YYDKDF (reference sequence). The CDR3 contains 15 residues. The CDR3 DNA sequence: TGTGCCACCAGCAGAGATTCCAGGTTTGCCTACGAGCAGTACTTC. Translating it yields CATSRDSRFAYEQYF.

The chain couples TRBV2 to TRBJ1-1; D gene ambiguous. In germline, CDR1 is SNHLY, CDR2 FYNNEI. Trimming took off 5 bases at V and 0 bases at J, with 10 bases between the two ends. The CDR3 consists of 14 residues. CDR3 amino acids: CASSLEYMNTEAFF. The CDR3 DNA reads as TGTGCCAGCAGTTTGGAGTACATGAACACTGAAGCTTTCTTT.

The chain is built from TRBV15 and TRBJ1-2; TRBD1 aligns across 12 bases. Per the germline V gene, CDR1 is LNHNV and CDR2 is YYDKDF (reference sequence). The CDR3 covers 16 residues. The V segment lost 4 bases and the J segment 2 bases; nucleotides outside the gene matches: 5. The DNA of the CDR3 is TGTGCCACCAGCAAGGGACAGGGGGCAACGAACTATGGCTACACCTTC. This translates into CATSKGQGATNYGYTF. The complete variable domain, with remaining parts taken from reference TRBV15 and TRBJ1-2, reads DAMVIQNPRYQVTQFGKPVTLSCSQTLNHNVMYWYQQKSSQAPKLLFHYYDKDFNNEADTPDNFQSRRPNTSFCFLDIRSPGLGDTAMYLCATSKGQGATNYGYTFGSGTRLTVV.

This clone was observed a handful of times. The CDR3 spells CASSPMGHNQPQHF. The CDR3 DNA follows: TGTGCCAGCAGCCCCATGGGGCACAATCAGCCCCAGCATTTT. This sequence joins TRBV4-2 and TRBJ1-5, with TRBD1 as a possible D gene (5 bases). The CDR3 is 14 amino acids. Trimming left V 4 bases short and J 3 bases short, with 10 bases between. The germline V gene has CDR1 LGHNA and CDR2 YNFKEQ.

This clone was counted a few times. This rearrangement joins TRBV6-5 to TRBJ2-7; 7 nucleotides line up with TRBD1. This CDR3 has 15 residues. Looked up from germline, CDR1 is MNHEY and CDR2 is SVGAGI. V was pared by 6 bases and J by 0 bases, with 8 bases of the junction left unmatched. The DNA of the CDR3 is TGTGCCAGCAGGACTCAGACAGGGAGCTCCTACGAGCAGTACTTC. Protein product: CASRTQTGSSYEQYF.

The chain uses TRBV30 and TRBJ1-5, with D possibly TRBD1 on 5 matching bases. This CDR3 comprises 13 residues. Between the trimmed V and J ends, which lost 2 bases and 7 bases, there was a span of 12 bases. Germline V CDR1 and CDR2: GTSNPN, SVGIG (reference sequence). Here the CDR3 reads CAWSLQGRQPQHF. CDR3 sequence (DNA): TGTGCCTGGAGTCTCCAGGGCCGGCAGCCCCAGCATTTT.

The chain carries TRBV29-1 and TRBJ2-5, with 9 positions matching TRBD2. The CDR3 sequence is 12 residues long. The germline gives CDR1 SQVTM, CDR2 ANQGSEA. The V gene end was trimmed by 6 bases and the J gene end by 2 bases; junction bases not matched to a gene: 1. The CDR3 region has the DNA TGCAGCGTCCTAGCGGGGCAAGAGACCCAGTACTTC. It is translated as CSVLAGQETQYF.

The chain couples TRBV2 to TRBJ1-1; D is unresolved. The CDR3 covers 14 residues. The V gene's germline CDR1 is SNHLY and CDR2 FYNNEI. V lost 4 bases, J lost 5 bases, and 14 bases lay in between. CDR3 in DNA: TGTGCCAGCAGTGTCGTCGGGGAGCGGACTGAAGCTTTCTTT. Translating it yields CASSVVGERTEAFF. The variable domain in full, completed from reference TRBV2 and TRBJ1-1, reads EPEVTQTPSHQVTQMGQEVILRCVPISNHLYFYWYRQILGQKVEFLVSFYNNEISEKSEIFDDQFSVERPDGSNFTLKIRSTKLEDSAMYFCASSVVGERTEAFFGQGTRLTVV.

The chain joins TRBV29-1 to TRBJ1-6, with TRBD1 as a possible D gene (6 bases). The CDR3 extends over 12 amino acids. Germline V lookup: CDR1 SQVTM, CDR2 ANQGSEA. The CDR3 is CRPSQGNSPLHF. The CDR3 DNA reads TGCAGGCCCTCCCAGGGGAATTCACCCCTCCACTTT.

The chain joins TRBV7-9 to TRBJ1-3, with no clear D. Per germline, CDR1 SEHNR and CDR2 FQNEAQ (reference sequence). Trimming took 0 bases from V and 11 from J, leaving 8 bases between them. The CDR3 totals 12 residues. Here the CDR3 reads CASSLAGSAIYF. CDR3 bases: TGTGCCAGCAGCTTAGCAGGGAGTGCCATATATTTT.